A selection of T cell receptor beta chains follows, all from one sample in a study of blood T cell repertoires in COVID-19. Data came from immunoSEQ multiplex PCR; TCRdb stores just in-frame clones and leaves some out. The sample contains some 110,000 clones, about three quarters of which appear only once. The sequencing input was peripheral blood. Receptors were obtained from a woman aged 70-85 years with acute or convalescent COVID-19. CDR3s include the opening cysteine and the closing phenylalanine or tryptophan. D genes are given only for firm matches. The listing skips clone size in some rows; elsewhere it reads once, few, many or a size class.

J gene | D gene | V gene | clone size | CDR3 protein | CDR3 DNA
TRBJ2-7 | TRBD1 | TRBV18 | NA | CASSPAGGSYEQYF | TGTGCCAGCTCACCAGCAGGGGGTTCCTACGAGCAGTACTTC
TRBJ2-5 | TRBD2 | TRBV2 | NA | CASKAGGQETQYF | TGTGCCAGCAAAGCGGGGGGGCAAGAGACCCAGTACTTC
TRBJ1-3 | NA | TRBV9 | many | CASSVGASSGNTIYF | TGTGCCAGCAGCGTTGGGGCCAGCTCTGGAAACACCATATATTTT
TRBJ2-7 | TRBD2 | TRBV7-9 | NA | CASSLGDSAGSSYEQYF | TGTGCCAGCAGCTTAGGGGACTCAGCGGGGAGCTCCTACGAGCAGTACTTC
TRBJ1-1 | TRBD1 | TRBV5-1 | NA | CASSLAQGLGEAFF | TGCGCCAGCAGCTTAGCACAGGGGTTAGGTGAAGCTTTCTTT
TRBJ1-1 | TRBD1 | TRBV5-5 | NA | CASSSRDRGPNTEAFF | TGTGCCAGCAGCTCCCGGGACAGGGGGCCAAACACTGAAGCTTTCTTT
TRBJ2-1 | NA | TRBV19 | NA | CASRTRGNEQFF | TGTGCCAGCCGGACGAGAGGGAATGAGCAGTTCTTC
TRBJ2-3 | NA | TRBV5-1 | once | CASSFNGGTDTQYF | TGCGCCAGCAGCTTCAACGGGGGTACAGATACGCAGTATTTT
TRBJ2-5 | TRBD2 | TRBV29-1 | NA | CSVEELAGGQETQYF | TGCAGCGTTGAGGAACTAGCGGGGGGGCAAGAGACCCAGTACTTC
TRBJ2-3 | NA | TRBV7-9 | NA | CASSSTSSVDTQYF | TGTGCCAGCAGCTCAACTAGCTCGGTGGATACGCAGTATTTT
TRBJ2-2 | TRBD1 | TRBV5-4 | NA | CASSTGQAGRDTGELFF | TGTGCCAGCAGCACGGGACAGGCGGGGCGAGACACCGGGGAGCTGTTTTTT
TRBJ1-6 | NA | TRBV29-1 | NA | CSVAPQGDGSPLHF | TGCAGCGTTGCCCCACAGGGAGATGGTTCACCCCTCCACTTT
TRBJ1-1 | TRBD1 | TRBV5-1 | few | CASSLRQGTLNTEAFF | TGCGCCAGCAGCCTCCGACAGGGCACCTTGAACACTGAAGCTTTCTTT
TRBJ1-1 | NA | TRBV12-5 | NA | CASGKDNLRTEAFF | TGTGCTAGTGGCAAGGACAATTTGCGGACTGAAGCTTTCTTT
TRBJ1-2 | NA | TRBV7-8 | NA | CASSLRDPPVAEDYGYTF | TGTGCCAGCAGCTTACGTGATCCTCCAGTGGCGGAGGACTATGGCTACACCTTC
TRBJ1-2 | NA | TRBV19 | NA | CASQSREVSGYGYTF | TGTGCCAGCCAGAGTCGAGAAGTCTCGGGATATGGCTACACCTTC
TRBJ1-5 | NA | TRBV19 | NA | CASMLTVSNQPQHF | TGTGCCAGTATGTTGACAGTTAGCAATCAGCCCCAGCATTTT
TRBJ1-4 | TRBD1 | TRBV6-2/TRBV6-3 | NA | CASSYRSPGQGYATNEKLFF | TGTGCCAGCAGTTACCGGAGCCCGGGACAGGGGTACGCAACTAATGAAAAACTGTTTTTT
TRBJ2-3 | NA | TRBV20-1 | NA | CSASSPNRAGTDTQYF | TGCAGTGCTAGTAGCCCCAACAGGGCTGGTACAGATACGCAGTATTTT
TRBJ2-5 | NA | TRBV7-9 | few | CASSLAKARETQYF | TGTGCCAGCAGCTTAGCAAAAGCGCGCGAGACCCAGTACTTC
TRBJ2-5 | TRBD1 | TRBV19 | NA | CASSSVGQGALEQKTQYF | TGTGCCAGTAGTTCGGTTGGACAGGGGGCGTTGGAGCAAAAGACCCAGTACTTC
TRBJ2-3 | NA | TRBV28 | NA | CASSRLTGTSGTDTQYF | TGTGCCAGCAGCCGACTCACTGGGACTTCTGGCACAGATACGCAGTATTTT
TRBJ1-5 | NA | TRBV6-5 | NA | CATKKGGALKPQHF | TGTGCCACCAAGAAGGGGGGGGCTCTGAAGCCCCAGCATTTT
TRBJ1-1 | NA | TRBV3-1/TRBV3-2 | NA | CASSPATMNTEAFF | TGTGCCAGCAGCCCCGCGACAATGAACACTGAAGCTTTCTTT
TRBJ1-1 | NA | TRBV5-1 | once | CASREGIDTEAFF | TGCGCCAGCAGGGAGGGGATCGACACTGAAGCTTTCTTT
TRBJ2-2 | NA | TRBV24-1 | NA | CATSDPGRPDGELFF | TGTGCCACCAGTGACCCGGGAAGACCCGACGGGGAGCTGTTTTTT